Below are 21 T cell receptor beta chains sequenced from a single sample in a study of chemoradiotherapy in HPV16-positive cancers. The data were produced by immunoSEQ multiplex PCR, yet TCRdb's version contains in-frame clones alone and is incomplete. The sample records around 30,000 clones, about 87% being singletons. This material consisted of blood, taken from a patient who underwent chemoradiotherapy. These receptors were obtained from a human donor with HPV-associated anogenital cancer.

The rearrangement links TRBV6-1 to TRBJ2-5; 10 bases line up with TRBD2. Trimming removed 6 bases from V and 5 bases from J; junction bases left unmatched: 6. The germline V gene has CDR1 MNHNS and CDR2 SASEGT. The CDR3 covers 14 residues. DNA of the CDR3: TGTGCCAGCAGCCCGGGACTAGCGACGGAGACCCAGTACTTC. Translating it yields CASSPGLATETQYF.

The chain combines TRBV7-8 with TRBJ1-6; no clear D gene. The V end lost 3 bases, the J end lost 5 bases, and 8 bases lay between the germline ends. The CDR3 covers 14 residues. CDR1 is SGHVS, CDR2 FQNEAQ, per germline. CDR3 protein: CASSLNRDNSPLHF. Written as DNA, the CDR3 is TGTGCCAGCAGCTTGAACAGAGATAATTCACCCCTCCACTTT. Full variable domain (remainder filled in from reference TRBV7-8 and TRBJ1-6): GAGVSQSPRYKVAKRGQDVALRCDPISGHVSLFWYQQALGQGPEFLTYFQNEAQLDKSGLPSDRFFAERPEGSVSTLKIQRTQQEDSAVYLCASSLNRDNSPLHFGNGTRLTVT.

V and J are TRBV6-1 and TRBJ2-1; no firm D call. V gave up 8 bases and J gave up 3 bases, with 14 bases separating them. The CDR3 is 14 amino acids. The germline CDR1 and CDR2 sequences are MNHNS and SASEGT. CDR3 DNA sequence: TGTGCCAGCCGGCTACCTGAGAACTACAATGAGCAGTTCTTC. Amino acid sequence: CASRLPENYNEQFF.

This chain connects TRBV4-2 to TRBJ1-1; D not certain. Germline CDR1 is LGHNA and CDR2 is YNFKEQ. The CDR3 loop spans 13 amino acids. With 0 bases removed from V and 8 bases from J, the gap between germline ends came to 10 bases. The CDR3 spells CASSQDGRVEAFF. CDR3 DNA: TGTGCCAGCAGCCAAGATGGAAGGGTAGAAGCTTTCTTT.

The rearrangement links TRBV2 to TRBJ1-1; 8 bases are a match to TRBD1. The CDR3 length is 13 residues. V lost 8 bases to trimming and J lost 4 bases; unmatched junction nucleotides: 6. Germline-derived CDR1 and CDR2 are SNHLY and FYNNEI. CDR3 DNA sequence: TGTGCCAGCTCGACCCAGGGGGCCACTGAAGCTTTCTTT. Its translation is CASSTQGATEAFF.

This clone was seen only once. The chain is built from TRBV2 and TRBJ1-2; a possible D gene is TRBD1 (5 bases). V was trimmed by 3 bases and J by 2 bases, leaving 7 bases between them. Germline CDR1 is SNHLY and CDR2 is FYNNEI. The CDR3 extends over 13 amino acids. The CDR3 loop reads CASSEYRNYGYTF. The CDR3 DNA follows: TGTGCCAGCAGTGAGTACAGGAACTATGGCTACACCTTC.

The chain uses TRBV27 and TRBJ2-7; D may be TRBD1 (6 bases). CDR1 and CDR2 from the germline V gene are MNHEY and SMNVEV (reference sequence). The V and J ends lost 2 bases and 7 bases respectively, with 27 bases between them. The CDR3 is 18 residues long. CDR3 in amino acids: CASSLKGVWGPLSIEQYF. The CDR3, as DNA: TGTGCCAGCAGTTTAAAGGGGGTATGGGGGCCCCTTTCCATTGAGCAGTACTTC.

The chain's CDR3 is CASSEQGRDTQYF. CDR3 sequence (DNA): TGTGCCAGCAGCGAACAGGGGAGAGATACGCAGTATTTT. V usage is TRBV9 and J usage is TRBJ2-3; 7 positions match TRBD1. Germline V lookup: CDR1 SGDLS, CDR2 YYNGEE. This CDR3 spans 13 amino acids. The junction had 3 bases not matched to a gene; V was cut back by 3 bases and J by 5 bases.

The chain uses TRBV19 and TRBJ2-2; weak D call: TRBD2 (6 bases). Per germline, CDR1 LNHDA and CDR2 SQIVND (reference sequence). V dropped 4 bases and J dropped 6 bases, with 12 bases sitting between them. There are 14 residues in the CDR3. The CDR3 sequence: CASSRRRAAGELFF. The CDR3 nucleotides are TGTGCCAGTAGTAGGAGGAGGGCCGCCGGGGAGCTGTTTTTT.

The gene calls are TRBV10-3 and TRBJ2-7, with TRBD2 matching 8 bases. This CDR3 region has 15 residues. From germline, CDR1 is ENHRY and CDR2 SYGVKD. Losses at the gene ends were 10 bases for V and 3 bases for J; bases not matched to a gene: 14. The CDR3 coding sequence is TGTGCCACCCATAATGGTGTGAGCGGGGGCTACGAGCAGTACTTC. It is translated as CATHNGVSGGYEQYF.

This rearrangement joins TRBV14 to TRBJ2-5; D call uncertain. Matching the DNA end better, TRBJ2-7 makes the J call doubtful. The CDR3 totals 15 residues. CDR1 is SGHDN, CDR2 FVKESK, per germline. CDR3 sequence: CASSQNRKSSYEQYF. Here the CDR3 DNA reads TGTGCCAGCAGCCAAAATAGGAAAAGCTCCTACGAGCAGTACTTC.

The chain carries TRBV7-2 and TRBJ2-7, with a weak D call TRBD1 (5 bases). The CDR3 has 13 amino acids. Trimming left V 5 bases short and J 5 bases short, with 13 bases between. In germline, CDR1 is SGHTA, CDR2 FQGNSA. CDR3 nucleotides: TGTGCCAGCAGCCCTCAGGGTTTGGACGAGCAGTACTTC. It yields the protein CASSPQGLDEQYF.

The V and J genes are TRBV28 and TRBJ1-5; TRBD1 agrees at 7 bases. The CDR3 runs to 14 residues. Trimming took 5 bases from V and 6 from J; bases not matched to a gene: 7. Germline CDR1 and CDR2: MDHEN and SYDVKM. Written as DNA, the CDR3 is TGTGCCAGCAGTCCCAGGACAGGTTTTCAGCCCCAGCATTTT. Translated: CASSPRTGFQPQHF. Full variable domain (remainder filled in from reference TRBV28 and TRBJ1-5): DVKVTQSSRYLVKRTGEKVFLECVQDMDHENMFWYRQDPGLGLRLIYFSYDVKMKEKGDIPEGYSVSREKKERFSLILESASTNQTSMYLCASSPRTGFQPQHFGDGTRLSIL.

The J gene is TRBJ2-2, the V gene TRBV6-1; perhaps TRBD1 as D (6 bases). The CDR3 sequence is 13 residues long. Between the trimmed V and J ends, which lost 4 bases and 5 bases, there was a span of 8 bases. Germline-derived CDR1 and CDR2 are MNHNS and SASEGT. CDR3 sequence (DNA): TGTGCCAGCAGTGCGCAGGGGACCGGGGAGCTGTTTTTT. Protein product: CASSAQGTGELFF.

CDR3: CASSLDGFIYGYTF. As DNA, the CDR3 is TGTGCCAGCAGCTTAGATGGGTTCATCTATGGCTACACCTTC. The rearrangement links TRBV11-2 to TRBJ1-2; D not resolved. Germline values: CDR1 SGHAT, CDR2 FQNNGV. The CDR3 covers 14 residues. V gave up 0 bases and J gave up 4 bases, with 9 bases separating them. The variable domain in full, completed from reference TRBV11-2 and TRBJ1-2, reads EAGVAQSPRYKIIEKRQSVAFWCNPISGHATLYWYQQILGQGPKLLIQFQNNGVVDDSQLPKDRFSAERLKGVDSTLKIQPAKLEDSAVYLCASSLDGFIYGYTFGSGTRLTVV.

The chain couples TRBV28 to TRBJ1-4; D possibly corresponds to TRBD1 (6 bases). The germline V and J ends were trimmed by 8 bases and 2 bases, with 18 bases remaining between them. Germline CDR1 is MDHEN and CDR2 is SYDVKM. The CDR3 extends over 16 amino acids. CDR3 amino acids: CASFPSAGATNEKLFF. The CDR3 DNA reads as TGTGCCAGCTTCCCAAGCGCGGGGGCGACTAATGAAAAACTGTTTTTT. Using reference TRBV28 and TRBJ1-4 for the parts outside the CDR3, the full variable domain is DVKVTQSSRYLVKRTGEKVFLECVQDMDHENMFWYRQDPGLGLRLIYFSYDVKMKEKGDIPEGYSVSREKKERFSLILESASTNQTSMYLCASFPSAGATNEKLFFGSGTQLSVL.

The rearrangement uses TRBV4-1 and TRBJ1-4, with D possibly being TRBD1 (5 bases). Trimming stripped 4 bases from V and 5 bases from J, with 14 bases between. CDR1 and CDR2 from the germline V gene are MGHRA and YSYEKL. The CDR3 loop spans 15 amino acids. CDR3 residues: CASSPRGLMNEKLFF. CDR3 in DNA: TGCGCCAGCAGCCCCCGGGGCCTCATGAATGAAAAACTGTTTTTT.

This rearrangement joins TRBV5-1 to TRBJ1-5; possibly TRBD1 for D (5 bases). V lost 4 bases and J lost 7, with 15 bases in between. Germline V gene sequence: CDR1 SGHRS, CDR2 YFSETQ. The CDR3 contains 14 residues. In nucleotides, the CDR3 is TGCGCCAGCAGCCGAGACAGTATGGGCCAGCCCCAGCATTTT. As protein: CASSRDSMGQPQHF. Combining the CDR3 with reference TRBV5-1 and TRBJ1-5 gives the whole variable domain KAGVTQTPRYLIKTRGQQVTLSCSPISGHRSVSWYQQTPGQGLQFLFEYFSETQRNKGNFPGRFSGRQFSNSRSEMNVSTLELGDSALYLCASSRDSMGQPQHFGDGTRLSIL.

This clone was detected only a few times. The rearrangement links TRBV27 to TRBJ2-3; 7 bases are shared with TRBD2. The V gene end was trimmed by 3 bases and the J gene end by 3 bases; junction bases not matched to a gene: 12. The CDR3 totals 17 residues. Germline assignment: CDR1 MNHEY and CDR2 SMNVEV (reference sequence). The CDR3 nucleotides read TGTGCCAGCAGTTTCAATTTGCGGGAGCTCCGAACAGATACGCAGTATTTT. Residues: CASSFNLRELRTDTQYF.

As to this clone: A junction end diverges from the germline sequence, so it may reflect a read error. The chain recombines TRBV15 with TRBJ1-2; tentative D call: TRBD1 (6 bases). Per the germline V gene, CDR1 is LNHNV and CDR2 is YYDKDF (reference sequence). The CDR3 has 14 amino acids. CDR3 DNA sequence: TGTGCCACCCAACGACTGGGACATAACAATGGCTACACCTTC. This encodes CATQRLGHNNGYTF.

This rearrangement joins TRBV7-3 to TRBJ2-1; tentatively, D is TRBD2 (7 bases). With 4 bases removed from V and 13 bases from J, the gap between germline ends came to 14 bases. The germline V gene has CDR1 SGHTA and CDR2 FQGTGA. The CDR3 is 12 residues long. The CDR3 coding sequence is TGTGCCAGCAGCTCTACGGGGGGCCAACAGTTCTTC. Translated, it gives CASSSTGGQQFF.